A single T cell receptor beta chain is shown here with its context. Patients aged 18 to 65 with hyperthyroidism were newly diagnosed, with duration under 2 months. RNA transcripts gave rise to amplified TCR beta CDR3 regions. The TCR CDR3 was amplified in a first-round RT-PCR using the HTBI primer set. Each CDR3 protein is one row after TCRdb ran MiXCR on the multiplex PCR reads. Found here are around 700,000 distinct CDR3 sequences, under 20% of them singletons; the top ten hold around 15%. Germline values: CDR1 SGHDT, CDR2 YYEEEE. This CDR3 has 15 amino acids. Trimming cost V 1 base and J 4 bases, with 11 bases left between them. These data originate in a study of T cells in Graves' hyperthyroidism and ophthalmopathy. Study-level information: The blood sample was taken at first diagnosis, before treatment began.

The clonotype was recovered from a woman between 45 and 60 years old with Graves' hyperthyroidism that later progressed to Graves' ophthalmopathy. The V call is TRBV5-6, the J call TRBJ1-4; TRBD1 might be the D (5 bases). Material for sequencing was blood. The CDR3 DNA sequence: TGTGCCAGCAGCTTGAACCCGACAGTTAATGAAAAACTGTTTTTT. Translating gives CASSLNPTVNEKLFF.